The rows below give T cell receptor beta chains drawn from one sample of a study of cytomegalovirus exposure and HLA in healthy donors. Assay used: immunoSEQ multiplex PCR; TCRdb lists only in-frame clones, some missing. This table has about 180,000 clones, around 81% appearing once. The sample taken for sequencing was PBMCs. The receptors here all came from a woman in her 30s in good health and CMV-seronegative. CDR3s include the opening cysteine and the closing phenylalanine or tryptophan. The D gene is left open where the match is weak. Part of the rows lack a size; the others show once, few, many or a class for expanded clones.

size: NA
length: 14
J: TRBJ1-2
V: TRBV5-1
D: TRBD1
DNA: TGCGCCAGCAGCTCCGGGACAGGGGATTTGAGCTACACCTTC
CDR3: CASSSGTGDLSYTF

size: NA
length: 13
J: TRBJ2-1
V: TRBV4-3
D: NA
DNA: TGCGCCAGCAGCCAAGCACAGGGAGATGAGCAGTTCTTC
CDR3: CASSQAQGDEQFF

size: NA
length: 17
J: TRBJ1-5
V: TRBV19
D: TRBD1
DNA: TGTGCCAGTAGTGCAGGGACAGGGGGCCCCCTAAATCAGCCCCAGCATTTT
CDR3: CASSAGTGGPLNQPQHF

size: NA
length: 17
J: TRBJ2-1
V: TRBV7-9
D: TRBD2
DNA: TGTGCCAGCAGCTTTTCTGCGGGAGTGCGCTCCTACAATGAGCAGTTCTTC
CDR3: CASSFSAGVRSYNEQFF

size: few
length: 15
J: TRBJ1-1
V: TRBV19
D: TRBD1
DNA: TGTGCCAGTAAACCCTCGGACAGGGGGAACACTGAAGCTTTCTTT
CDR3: CASKPSDRGNTEAFF

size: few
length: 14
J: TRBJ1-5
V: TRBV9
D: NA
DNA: TGTGCCAGCAGCGCAGGGTATAGCAATCAGCCCCAGCATTTT
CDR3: CASSAGYSNQPQHF

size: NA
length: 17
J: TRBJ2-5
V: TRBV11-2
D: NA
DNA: TGTGCCAGCAGCTTCGGGGGAGTGGGAGCGGCTTTTGCGGCCCAGTACTTC
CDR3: CASSFGGVGAAFAAQYF

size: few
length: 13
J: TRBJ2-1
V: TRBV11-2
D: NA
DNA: TGTGCCAGCAGCATAGGGACTTACAATGAGCAGTTCTTC
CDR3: CASSIGTYNEQFF

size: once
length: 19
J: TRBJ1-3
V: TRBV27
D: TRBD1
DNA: TGTGCCAGCAGTTTACGGCCTCCGGGACAGTTGGTCTCTGGAAACACCATATATTTT
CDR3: CASSLRPPGQLVSGNTIYF

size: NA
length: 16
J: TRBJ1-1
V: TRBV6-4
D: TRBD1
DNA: TGTGCCAGCAGTGACACGTCAGGGGGTGGGAACACTGAAGCTTTCTTT
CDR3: CASSDTSGGGNTEAFF

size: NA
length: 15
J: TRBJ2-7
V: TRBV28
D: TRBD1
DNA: TGTGCCAGCAGTCGGACAGGGCTAAGCTCCTACGAGCAGTACTTC
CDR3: CASSRTGLSSYEQYF

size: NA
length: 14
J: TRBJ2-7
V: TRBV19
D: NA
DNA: TGTGCCAGTAGTCCACGGACTACTCCCTACGAGCAGTACTTC
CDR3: CASSPRTTPYEQYF

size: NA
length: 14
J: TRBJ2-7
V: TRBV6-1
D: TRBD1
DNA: TGTGCCAGCAGTGAATCCCGGGACAGAGGTTTGGAGTACTTC
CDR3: CASSESRDRGLEYF

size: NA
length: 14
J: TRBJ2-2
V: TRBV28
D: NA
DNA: TGTGCCAGCAGTTTATTGGCGGGCACCGGGGAGCTGTTTTTT
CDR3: CASSLLAGTGELFF

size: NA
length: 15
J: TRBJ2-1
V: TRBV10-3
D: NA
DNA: TGTGCCATCAGTGAGTCTGTGGGACTCTACAATGAGCAGTTCTTC
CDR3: CAISESVGLYNEQFF

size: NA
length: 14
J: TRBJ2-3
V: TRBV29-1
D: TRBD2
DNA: TGCAGCGTCGGACTAGCGGGAGTGAGGTATACGCAGTATTTT
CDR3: CSVGLAGVRYTQYF

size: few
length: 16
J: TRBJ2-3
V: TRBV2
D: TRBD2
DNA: TGTGCCAGCAGTGGCCAGCGGGGGGGCCGCACAGATACGCAGTATTTT
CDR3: CASSGQRGGRTDTQYF

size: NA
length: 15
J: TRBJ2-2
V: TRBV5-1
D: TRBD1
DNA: TGCGCCAGCAGCTCCGGGACAGGGAAGTCCGGGGAGCTGTTTTTT
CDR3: CASSSGTGKSGELFF

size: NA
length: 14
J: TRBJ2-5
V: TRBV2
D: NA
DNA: TGTGCCAGCAGCCATCAACAGGAAGGGTGGACCCAGTACTTC
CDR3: CASSHQQEGWTQYF

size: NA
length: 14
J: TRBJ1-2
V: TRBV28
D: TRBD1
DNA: TGTGCCAGTGTTAGGGACAGGGTCTACTATGGCTACACCTTC
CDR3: CASVRDRVYYGYTF

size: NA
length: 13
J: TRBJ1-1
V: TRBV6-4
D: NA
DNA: TGTGCCAGCAGTTTCACGGTCGGTACTGAAGCTTTCTTT
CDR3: CASSFTVGTEAFF

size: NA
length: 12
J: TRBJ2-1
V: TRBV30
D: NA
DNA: TGTGCCTGGAGTGCACACTACAATGAGCAGTTCTTC
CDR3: CAWSAHYNEQFF

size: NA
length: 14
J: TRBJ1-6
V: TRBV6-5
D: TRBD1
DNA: TGTGCCAGCAGTCAGGGGGCCTGGGGATCACCCCTCCACTTT
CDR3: CASSQGAWGSPLHF

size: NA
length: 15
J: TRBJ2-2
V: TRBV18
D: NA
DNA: TGTGCCAGCTCACCCCCAGACAGGAACACCGGGGAGCTGTTTTTT
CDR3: CASSPPDRNTGELFF

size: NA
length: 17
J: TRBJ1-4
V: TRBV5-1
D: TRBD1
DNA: TGCGCCAGCGCCCGGACAGGGGGGGTTGCAACTAATGAAAAACTGTTTTTT
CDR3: CASARTGGVATNEKLFF

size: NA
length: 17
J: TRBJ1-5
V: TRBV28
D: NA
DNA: TGTGCCAGCAGAGAATCAGGGTTGTCCTCTTTAAATCAGCCCCAGCATTTT
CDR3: CASRESGLSSLNQPQHF

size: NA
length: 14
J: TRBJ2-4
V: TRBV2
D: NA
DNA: TGTGCCAGCACCCCATGGGGCAGCCAAAACAGTCAGTACTTC
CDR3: CASTPWGSQNSQYF

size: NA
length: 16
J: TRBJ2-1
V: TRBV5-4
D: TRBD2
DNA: TGTGCCAGCAGCCTGGGCGGAAGCGGGGGTTATAATGAGCAGTTCTTC
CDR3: CASSLGGSGGYNEQFF